A selection of T cell receptor beta chains follows, all from one sample in a study of human T cells and chemical hapten exposure. TCRdb reprocessed the RACE reads with MiXCR, giving one entry per CDR3 protein. The table has 180,000 or so distinct CDR3 sequences, approximately 14% seen once. Sequencing used whole blood, obtained in connection with sensitization to the hapten diphenylcyclopropenone (DPC). These TCRs come from a woman in her 30s with alopecia areata. Some clones in this sample may be carry-over from other donors' samples. CDR3s include the opening cysteine and the closing phenylalanine or tryptophan. A D gene is named only where the DNA matches it firmly. Clone size is given for some rows only: seen once, a few or many times, or a class if the clone is expanded.

V gene: TRBV2
clone size: .
J gene: TRBJ2-7
D gene: TRBD2
CDR3 DNA: TGTGCCAGCACTCTACGACTAGCTTACGAGCAGTACTTC
CDR3 protein: CASTLRLAYEQYF

V gene: TRBV7-3
clone size: few
J gene: TRBJ2-1
D gene: .
CDR3 DNA: TGTGCCAGCAGCTCGGGCTACAATGAGCAGTTCTTC
CDR3 protein: CASSSGYNEQFF

V gene: TRBV5-1
clone size: few
J gene: TRBJ2-5
D gene: .
CDR3 DNA: TGCGCCAGCAGCTTGGGAGTTGGGGATCAAGAGACCCAGTACTTC
CDR3 protein: CASSLGVGDQETQYF

V gene: TRBV12-5
clone size: few
J gene: TRBJ1-1
D gene: TRBD1
CDR3 DNA: TGTGCTAGTCGTGCAGGGGGCAAAGACACTGAAGCTTTCTTT
CDR3 protein: CASRAGGKDTEAFF

V gene: TRBV11-2
clone size: many
J gene: TRBJ2-2
D gene: .
CDR3 DNA: TGTGCCAGCAGCTTAGGATCCTTTAATAACGGGGAGCTGTTTTTT
CDR3 protein: CASSLGSFNNGELFF

V gene: TRBV5-1
clone size: .
J gene: TRBJ1-1
D gene: .
CDR3 DNA: TGCGCCAGCAGATCGGACAGCACTGAAGCTTTCTTT
CDR3 protein: CASRSDSTEAFF

V gene: TRBV6-6
clone size: few
J gene: TRBJ2-5
D gene: .
CDR3 DNA: TGTGCCAGCAGTTACCTGTCCGGGGGGCTCCAAGAGACCCAGTACTTC
CDR3 protein: CASSYLSGGLQETQYF

V gene: TRBV7-9
clone size: .
J gene: TRBJ1-5
D gene: .
CDR3 DNA: TGTGCCAGCAGCTTAGGTACAGGGCCGACTAGCAATCAGCCCCAGCATTTT
CDR3 protein: CASSLGTGPTSNQPQHF

V gene: TRBV11-2
clone size: .
J gene: TRBJ1-3
D gene: .
CDR3 DNA: TGTGCCAGCAGCTTAGGGTCAGGATCAAGCTCTGGAAACACCATATATTTT
CDR3 protein: CASSLGSGSSSGNTIYF

V gene: TRBV7-9
clone size: many
J gene: TRBJ2-5
D gene: .
CDR3 DNA: TGTGCCAGCAGCCGCTCGTCTGCCCAAGAGACCCAGTACTTC
CDR3 protein: CASSRSSAQETQYF

V gene: TRBV10-1
clone size: .
J gene: TRBJ1-5
D gene: .
CDR3 DNA: TGCGCCACCGATACCCTAGGGCCGGTTCCGGGCAATCAGCCCCAGCATTTT
CDR3 protein: CATDTLGPVPGNQPQHF

V gene: TRBV2
clone size: few
J gene: TRBJ2-2
D gene: .
CDR3 DNA: TGTGCCTCCGGACAGTTTCGCGGGGAGCTGTTTTTT
CDR3 protein: CASGQFRGELFF

V gene: TRBV3-1
clone size: .
J gene: TRBJ2-2
D gene: .
CDR3 DNA: TGTGCCAGCAGCCAAGATCGGCAGGGAATCACCGGGGAGCTGTTTTTT
CDR3 protein: CASSQDRQGITGELFF

V gene: TRBV28
clone size: few
J gene: TRBJ2-4
D gene: .
CDR3 DNA: TGTGCCAGCAGTTTTTACGGACAGAAAAACATTCAGTACTTC
CDR3 protein: CASSFYGQKNIQYF

V gene: TRBV29-1
clone size: .
J gene: TRBJ2-7
D gene: .
CDR3 DNA: TGCAGCGTTTCAGGACGCCGCGAGCAGTACTTC
CDR3 protein: CSVSGRREQYF

V gene: TRBV6-4
clone size: .
J gene: TRBJ2-3
D gene: TRBD2
CDR3 DNA: TGTGCCAGCAGTCGAACTAGCGCGAGCACAGATACGCAGTATTTT
CDR3 protein: CASSRTSASTDTQYF

V gene: TRBV2
clone size: .
J gene: TRBJ1-5
D gene: .
CDR3 DNA: TGTGCCAGCACCCAGGGCGCAAATCAGCCCCAGCATTTT
CDR3 protein: CASTQGANQPQHF

V gene: TRBV19
clone size: .
J gene: TRBJ2-1
D gene: TRBD1
CDR3 DNA: TGTGCCAGTAGCCGGGACAGGGGGCGAGAGCAGTTCTTC
CDR3 protein: CASSRDRGREQFF

V gene: TRBV7-3
clone size: .
J gene: TRBJ1-1
D gene: TRBD1
CDR3 DNA: TGTGCCAGCCGCCCAGGGGGCGCGAACACTGAAGCTTTCTTT
CDR3 protein: CASRPGGANTEAFF

V gene: TRBV12-3/TRBV12-4
clone size: many
J gene: TRBJ1-1
D gene: .
CDR3 DNA: TGTGCCAGCAGCCGTACAGGGTGGGACACTGAAGCTTTCTTT
CDR3 protein: CASSRTGWDTEAFF

V gene: TRBV20-1
clone size: .
J gene: TRBJ1-3
D gene: .
CDR3 DNA: TGCAGTGCTAGAGGGACAGCGGGAGGAAACACCATATATTTT
CDR3 protein: CSARGTAGGNTIYF

V gene: TRBV11-2
clone size: few
J gene: TRBJ2-1
D gene: TRBD2
CDR3 DNA: TGTGCCAGCACATCGGGGGGGCAGTACAATGAGCAGTTCTTC
CDR3 protein: CASTSGGQYNEQFF

V gene: TRBV5-4
clone size: .
J gene: TRBJ1-2
D gene: TRBD1
CDR3 DNA: TGTGCCAGCAGTAAGGGACAGAGAGACTATGGCTACACCTTC
CDR3 protein: CASSKGQRDYGYTF

V gene: TRBV3-1
clone size: few
J gene: TRBJ1-6
D gene: .
CDR3 DNA: TGTGCCAGCAGCCAAGAAGGGGGGCCTCTCCACTTT
CDR3 protein: CASSQEGGPLHF

V gene: TRBV27
clone size: many
J gene: TRBJ1-5
D gene: TRBD1
CDR3 DNA: TGTGCCAGCAGTTCCCTCGTACAGGGGGAGGGCAATCAGCCCCAGCATTTT
CDR3 protein: CASSSLVQGEGNQPQHF

V gene: TRBV4-3
clone size: .
J gene: TRBJ2-6
D gene: TRBD2
CDR3 DNA: TGCGCCAGCACCAAATGGACTAGCGTCACTTCTGGGGCCAACGTCCTGACTTTC
CDR3 protein: CASTKWTSVTSGANVLTF

V gene: TRBV30
clone size: .
J gene: TRBJ2-1
D gene: TRBD2
CDR3 DNA: TGTGCCTGCACCGGGACTAGAGGTTACAATGAGCAGTTCTTC
CDR3 protein: CACTGTRGYNEQFF

V gene: TRBV28
clone size: .
J gene: TRBJ1-6
D gene: .
CDR3 DNA: TGTGCCAGCAGTTCCTTGACAGTTAATTCACCCCTCCACTTT
CDR3 protein: CASSSLTVNSPLHF

V gene: TRBV29-1
clone size: .
J gene: TRBJ1-3
D gene: .
CDR3 DNA: TGCAGCGCCGGCTGGTCTGGAAACACCATATATTTT
CDR3 protein: CSAGWSGNTIYF

V gene: TRBV7-9
clone size: once
J gene: TRBJ2-5
D gene: TRBD1
CDR3 DNA: TGTGCCAGCAGCGTCAGGGACAGCCTCCAAGAGACCCAGTACTTC
CDR3 protein: CASSVRDSLQETQYF

V gene: TRBV12-3/TRBV12-4
clone size: .
J gene: TRBJ1-1
D gene: .
CDR3 DNA: TGTGCCAGCAGTTTATTGCGGGTGGGGGAAGCTTTCTTT
CDR3 protein: CASSLLRVGEAFF

V gene: TRBV4-2
clone size: .
J gene: TRBJ2-3
D gene: .
CDR3 DNA: TGTGCCAGCAGCCAAGCTTACGGGATTGGAGATACGCAGTATTTT
CDR3 protein: CASSQAYGIGDTQYF

V gene: TRBV7-2
clone size: .
J gene: TRBJ2-7
D gene: TRBD2
CDR3 DNA: TGTGCCAGCAGCACCACTACCGGCGGGGGGACGTCCTACGAGCAGTACTTC
CDR3 protein: CASSTTTGGGTSYEQYF

V gene: TRBV2
clone size: few
J gene: TRBJ1-1
D gene: .
CDR3 DNA: TGTGCCAGCAGCCCAATTGGGGTGAACACTGAAGCTTTCTTT
CDR3 protein: CASSPIGVNTEAFF

V gene: TRBV7-6
clone size: .
J gene: TRBJ2-5
D gene: .
CDR3 DNA: TGTGTCAGCAATCAGGGCGGGGAAGGGACCCAGTACTTC
CDR3 protein: CVSNQGGEGTQYF

V gene: TRBV5-1
clone size: .
J gene: TRBJ2-5
D gene: TRBD2
CDR3 DNA: TGCGCCAGCAGCTGGCCCCCGCGCGGGGGGGCGGAGACCCAGTACTTC
CDR3 protein: CASSWPPRGGAETQYF

V gene: TRBV29-1
clone size: few
J gene: TRBJ1-2
D gene: TRBD1
CDR3 DNA: TGCAGCGTTGAAGGAGACAGGGGGTTCTATGGCTACACCTTC
CDR3 protein: CSVEGDRGFYGYTF

V gene: TRBV20-1
clone size: .
J gene: TRBJ1-5
D gene: TRBD1
CDR3 DNA: TGCAGTGCTAGGACAGGGCAACAGCCCCAGCATTTT
CDR3 protein: CSARTGQQPQHF

V gene: TRBV7-9
clone size: few
J gene: TRBJ2-5
D gene: TRBD1
CDR3 DNA: TGTGCCAGCAGCTTCCCTCTGACAGGGTACCAATCTCAAGAGACCCAGTACTTC
CDR3 protein: CASSFPLTGYQSQETQYF

V gene: TRBV24-1
clone size: .
J gene: TRBJ2-3
D gene: TRBD2
CDR3 DNA: TGTGCCACCAGTGATTTAAAGGCAGCGGGGGTAGCAGATACGCAGTATTTT
CDR3 protein: CATSDLKAAGVADTQYF

V gene: TRBV6-5
clone size: .
J gene: TRBJ1-2
D gene: .
CDR3 DNA: TGTGCCAGCAGTTCCCACAGCTTCTATGGCTACACCTTC
CDR3 protein: CASSSHSFYGYTF

V gene: TRBV5-3
clone size: .
J gene: TRBJ2-3
D gene: TRBD2
CDR3 DNA: TGTGCCAGAAGCCCGGGACTAGCGGGAGATGAGGAGTGCACAGATACGCAGTATTTT
CDR3 protein: CARSPGLAGDEECTDTQYF

V gene: TRBV15
clone size: few
J gene: TRBJ2-1
D gene: TRBD2
CDR3 DNA: TGTGCCACCTGGACTAGCGGGAGCTATGAGCAGTTCTTC
CDR3 protein: CATWTSGSYEQFF

V gene: TRBV15
clone size: .
J gene: TRBJ1-2
D gene: .
CDR3 DNA: TGTGCCACCAGCAGAGATCAAGGCAATAACTATGGCTACACCTTC
CDR3 protein: CATSRDQGNNYGYTF

V gene: TRBV6-5
clone size: .
J gene: TRBJ2-2
D gene: .
CDR3 DNA: TGTGCCAGCAGCTCAGCCATCACCGGGGAGCTGTTTTTT
CDR3 protein: CASSSAITGELFF

V gene: TRBV7-2
clone size: .
J gene: TRBJ2-5
D gene: .
CDR3 DNA: TGTGCCAGCAGCTTAGGGCAGGCTCAAGAGACCCAGTACTTC
CDR3 protein: CASSLGQAQETQYF

V gene: TRBV20-1
clone size: once
J gene: TRBJ2-7
D gene: TRBD1
CDR3 DNA: TGCAGTGCTAGAGATACCGATGGACAGGGAAGGAAGCAGTACTTC
CDR3 protein: CSARDTDGQGRKQYF

V gene: TRBV4-3
clone size: .
J gene: TRBJ2-5
D gene: .
CDR3 DNA: TGCGCCAGCAGCCAAGATCTGGCTCAAGAGACCCAGTACTTC
CDR3 protein: CASSQDLAQETQYF

V gene: TRBV29-1
clone size: many
J gene: TRBJ1-4
D gene: TRBD1
CDR3 DNA: TGCAGCGTGACAGGGGATTCTAATGAAAAACTGTTTTTT
CDR3 protein: CSVTGDSNEKLFF

V gene: TRBV7-2
clone size: few
J gene: TRBJ2-5
D gene: .
CDR3 DNA: TGTGCCAGCAGCTTAGCGCGCGGCGAGACCCAGTACTTC
CDR3 protein: CASSLARGETQYF

V gene: TRBV11-3
clone size: few
J gene: TRBJ2-7
D gene: TRBD2
CDR3 DNA: TGTGCCAGCAGCTACGCTAGCGGGGGCTACGAGCAGTACTTC
CDR3 protein: CASSYASGGYEQYF

V gene: TRBV11-2
clone size: few
J gene: TRBJ1-1
D gene: .
CDR3 DNA: TGTGCCAGCAGCTTAGGGGGTATTGAAGCTTTCTTT
CDR3 protein: CASSLGGIEAFF

V gene: TRBV28
clone size: .
J gene: TRBJ1-2
D gene: .
CDR3 DNA: TGTGCCAGCAGTAGGTTTTCGTCTGGCTATGGCTACACCTTC
CDR3 protein: CASSRFSSGYGYTF